This T cell receptor beta chain was recovered during a study of blood T cell repertoires in COVID-19. The wider study: Spain, Italy and the United States supplied samples that represented acute and convalescent COVID-19.

J gave up 1 base and V 6 bases, and 11 bases lay outside the gene matches. Germline V CDR1 and CDR2: SGHTA, FQGNSA. This CDR3 is built from 17 residues. Original analysis: How many nucleated cells were present was estimated from reference gene primer amplification. Clones were read by immunoSEQ multiplex PCR, and TCRdb kept only the in-frame ones, dropping some. The V and J calls and clone size are taken from that table; D and trimming were inferred from the DNA. The sample shows 200,000 or so clones, roughly 85% of them seen only once. The TCR was taken from a man aged 50 to 60 who had recovered from COVID-19. The sequenced material came from peripheral blood. The rearrangement joins TRBV7-2 to TRBJ2-3; 9 bases are shared with TRBD2. The CDR3 nucleotides read TGTGCCAGCAGACCCGACGGCGGGAGGGTGGGCACAGATACGCAGTATTTT. Residues: CASRPDGGRVGTDTQYF.